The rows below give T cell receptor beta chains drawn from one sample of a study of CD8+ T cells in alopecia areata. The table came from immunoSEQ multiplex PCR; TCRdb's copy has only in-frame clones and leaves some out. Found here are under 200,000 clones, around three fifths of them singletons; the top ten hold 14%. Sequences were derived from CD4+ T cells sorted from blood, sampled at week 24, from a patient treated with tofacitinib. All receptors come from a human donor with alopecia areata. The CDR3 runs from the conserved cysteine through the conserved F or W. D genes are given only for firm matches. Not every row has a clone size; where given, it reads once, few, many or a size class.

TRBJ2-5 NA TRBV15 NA CATSRGTGIEETQYF TGTGCCACCAGCAGAGGGACTGGAATAGAAGAGACCCAGTACTTC
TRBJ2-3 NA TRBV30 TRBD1 CAWSVVWDRGTDTQYF TGTGCCTGGAGTGTAGTTTGGGACAGGGGCACAGATACGCAGTATTTT
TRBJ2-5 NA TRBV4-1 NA CASSQTIRGSPLQETQYF TGCGCCAGCAGCCAAACTATACGGGGGTCCCCTTTACAAGAGACCCAGTACTTC
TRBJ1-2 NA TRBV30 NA CAWQGGGNYGYTF TGTGCCTGGCAAGGTGGCGGAAACTATGGCTACACCTTC
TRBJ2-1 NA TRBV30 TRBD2 CAWSVLAAYNEQFF TGTGCCTGGAGTGTACTAGCGGCATACAATGAGCAGTTCTTC
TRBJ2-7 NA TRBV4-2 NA CASSQDSGRVYEQYF TGTGCCAGCAGCCAAGATTCGGGCAGGGTTTACGAGCAGTACTTC
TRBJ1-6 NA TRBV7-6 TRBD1 CASSLDPSSGGNSPLHF TGTGCCAGCAGCTTAGATCCGAGTTCAGGGGGCAATTCACCCCTCCACTTT
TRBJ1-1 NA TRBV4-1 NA CASSQGQTNTEAFF TGCGCCAGCAGCCAAGGACAGACGAACACTGAAGCTTTCTTT
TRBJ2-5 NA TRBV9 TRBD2 CASSPRGASGVETQYF TGTGCCAGCAGCCCCAGAGGAGCTAGCGGGGTGGAGACCCAGTACTTC
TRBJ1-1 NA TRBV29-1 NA CSGVDGSMNTEAFF TGCAGCGGGGTAGACGGATCTATGAACACTGAAGCTTTCTTT
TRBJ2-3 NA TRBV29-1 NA CSVNMGTSTDTQYF TGCAGCGTCAACATGGGGACTAGCACAGATACGCAGTATTTT
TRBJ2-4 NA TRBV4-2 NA CASSQAGTDDSLAKNIQYF TGTGCCAGCAGCCAGGCCGGGACTGACGATTCTCTAGCCAAAAACATTCAGTACTTC
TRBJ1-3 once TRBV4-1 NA CASSQDWKNTIYF TGCGCCAGCAGCCAAGATTGGAAAAACACCATATATTTT
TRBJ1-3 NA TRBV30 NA CAWSPMPIFSGNTIYF TGTGCCTGGAGCCCAATGCCAATATTCTCTGGAAACACCATATATTTT
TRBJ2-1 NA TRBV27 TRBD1 CASRGTGPYNEQFF TGTGCCAGCAGGGGGACAGGACCTTACAATGAGCAGTTCTTC
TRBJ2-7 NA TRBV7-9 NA CASSLVGGVGSYEQYF TGTGCCAGCAGCTTAGTTGGCGGGGTCGGCTCCTACGAGCAGTACTTC
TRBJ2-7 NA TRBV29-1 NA CSVRGQTYEQYF TGCAGCGTTCGGGGCCAGACCTACGAGCAGTACTTC
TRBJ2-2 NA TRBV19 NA CASRGSLNTGELFF TGTGCCAGTAGAGGTAGCTTGAACACCGGGGAGCTGTTTTTT
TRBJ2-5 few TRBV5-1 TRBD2 CASSPASRTSGQETQYF TGCGCCAGCAGCCCTGCGAGCCGGACTAGCGGGCAAGAGACCCAGTACTTC
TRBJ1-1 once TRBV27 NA CASSQQGIAEAFF TGTGCCAGCAGCCAACAGGGAATCGCTGAAGCTTTCTTT
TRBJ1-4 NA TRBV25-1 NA CASSLPLGDKEKLFF TGTGCCAGCAGCCTCCCCCTGGGGGACAAGGAAAAACTGTTTTTT
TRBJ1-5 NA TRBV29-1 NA CSVGLNNQPQHF TGCAGCGTTGGACTGAACAATCAGCCCCAGCATTTT
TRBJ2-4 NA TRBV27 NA CASSPSDTKNIQYF TGTGCCAGCAGTCCATCGGACACCAAAAACATTCAGTACTTC
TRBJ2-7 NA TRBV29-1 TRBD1 CSVAGGTGWRYEQYF TGCAGCGTCGCCGGCGGGACAGGGTGGCGGTACGAGCAGTACTTC
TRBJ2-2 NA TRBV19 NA CASSIQGTNTGELFF TGTGCCAGTAGTATCCAGGGGACCAACACCGGGGAGCTGTTTTTT
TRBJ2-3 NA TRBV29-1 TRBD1 CSVDRGGTDTQYF TGCAGCGTCGACAGGGGCGGCACAGATACGCAGTATTTT
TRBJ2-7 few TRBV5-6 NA CASSLPPGTAYEQYF TGTGCCAGCAGCTTACCCCCCGGGACGGCCTACGAGCAGTACTTC